This T cell receptor (beta chain) was captured in a study of cytomegalovirus exposure and HLA in healthy donors. The PCR had 60 Vbeta and 13 Jbeta primers. TCRdb's copy holds only in-frame clones and misses some; the assay was immunoSEQ multiplex PCR. The table lists 90,000 to 150,000 clones, approximately 75% of them singletons. This TCR was sampled from a man in his fifties in good health and CMV-seropositive. The material sequenced was PBMCs.

The CDR3 sequence is CASSLSRTGGISEQYF. The CDR3 DNA is TGTGCCAGCAGCTTGTCACGGACAGGGGGGATCAGCGAGCAGTACTTC. The V and J genes are TRBV5-8 and TRBJ2-7, with 10 nucleotides matching TRBD1. CDR1 and CDR2 (germline): SGHTS, YDEGEE. Trimming removed 1 base from V and 6 bases from J; junction bases left unmatched: 10. The length of the CDR3 is 16 residues.